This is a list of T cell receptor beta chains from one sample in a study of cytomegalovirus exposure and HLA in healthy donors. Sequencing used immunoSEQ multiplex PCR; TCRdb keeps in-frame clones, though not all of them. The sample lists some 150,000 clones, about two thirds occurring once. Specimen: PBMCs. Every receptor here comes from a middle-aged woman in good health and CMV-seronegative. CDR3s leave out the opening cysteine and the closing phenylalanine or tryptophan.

CDR3aa: ASSERTAGTEAF; v_gene: TRBV6-1
CDR3aa: ASRLSTGPQPQH; v_gene: TRBV16
CDR3aa: ASRIGGGTYEQY; v_gene: TRBV27
CDR3aa: ASSPRRQVDYTEAF; v_gene: TRBV11-2
CDR3aa: ASSIRTGGTNTGELF; v_gene: TRBV19
CDR3aa: ASSLLTGTEAF; v_gene: TRBV7-3
CDR3aa: ASSSGQGYTEAF; v_gene: TRBV5-1
CDR3aa: ASSSQQGRPLH; v_gene: TRBV19
CDR3aa: ASTGFGNTGELF; v_gene: TRBV27
CDR3aa: SALREVEAF; v_gene: TRBV20-1
CDR3aa: ASSQLGTSGGAREF; v_gene: TRBV4-1
CDR3aa: ASSDADRGRDTQY; v_gene: TRBV6-4